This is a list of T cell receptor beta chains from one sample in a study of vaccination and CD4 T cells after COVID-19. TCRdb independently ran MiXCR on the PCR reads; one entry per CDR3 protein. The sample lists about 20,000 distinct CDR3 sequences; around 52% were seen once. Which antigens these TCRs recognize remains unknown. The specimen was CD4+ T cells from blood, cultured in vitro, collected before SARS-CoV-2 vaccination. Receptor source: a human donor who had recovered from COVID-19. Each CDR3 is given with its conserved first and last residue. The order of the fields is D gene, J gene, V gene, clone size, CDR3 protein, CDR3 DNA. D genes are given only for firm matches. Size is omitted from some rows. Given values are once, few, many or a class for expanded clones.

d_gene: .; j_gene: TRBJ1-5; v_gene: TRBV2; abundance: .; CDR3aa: CASSRTVRKDNQPQHF; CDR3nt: TGTGCCAGCAGTCGCACAGTCAGAAAGGACAATCAGCCCCAGCATTTT
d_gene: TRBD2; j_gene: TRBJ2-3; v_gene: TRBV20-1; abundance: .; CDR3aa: CSAGLLAVSTDTQYF; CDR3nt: TGCAGTGCTGGCTTACTAGCGGTTAGCACAGATACGCAGTATTTT
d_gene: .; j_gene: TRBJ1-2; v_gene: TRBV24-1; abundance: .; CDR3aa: CATSDATGYGYTF; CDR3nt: TGTGCCACCAGTGATGCCACAGGTTATGGCTACACCTTC
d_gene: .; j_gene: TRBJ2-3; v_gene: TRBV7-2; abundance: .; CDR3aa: CASSLQGSKTDTQYF; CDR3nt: TGTGCCAGCAGCTTACAGGGGAGTAAAACAGATACGCAGTATTTT
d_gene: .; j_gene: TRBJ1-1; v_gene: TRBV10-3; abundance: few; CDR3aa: CAISGGKGTEAFF; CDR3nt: TGTGCCATCAGTGGGGGAAAGGGGACTGAAGCTTTCTTT
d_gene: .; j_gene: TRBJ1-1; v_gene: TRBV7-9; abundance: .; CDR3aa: CASSLGEGTEAFF; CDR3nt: TGTGCCAGCAGCTTAGGGGAGGGCACTGAAGCTTTCTTT
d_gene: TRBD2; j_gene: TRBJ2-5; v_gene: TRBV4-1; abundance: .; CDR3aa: CASSKDRTSGGRKTQYF; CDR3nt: TGCGCCAGCAGCAAAGATCGAACTAGCGGGGGGCGAAAGACCCAGTACTTC
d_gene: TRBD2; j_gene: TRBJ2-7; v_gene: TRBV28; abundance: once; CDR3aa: CASRERTLAGAKFELSYEQYF; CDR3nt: TGTGCCAGCAGGGAACGAACCTTAGCGGGAGCCAAGTTTGAACTCTCCTACGAGCAGTACTTC
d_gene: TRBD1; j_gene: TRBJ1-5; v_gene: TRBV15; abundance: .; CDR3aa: CATSGQGYSNQPQHF; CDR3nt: TGTGCCACCAGCGGACAGGGTTATAGCAATCAGCCCCAGCATTTT
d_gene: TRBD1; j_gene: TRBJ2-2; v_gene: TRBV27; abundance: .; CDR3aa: CASSLGTGVKTGELFF; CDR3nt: TGTGCCAGCAGCCTAGGGACAGGGGTGAAGACCGGGGAGCTGTTTTTT
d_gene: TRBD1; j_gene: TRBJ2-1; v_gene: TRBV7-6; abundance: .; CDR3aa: CASSLAGQGPNEQFF; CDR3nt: TGTGCCAGCAGCTTAGCGGGACAGGGTCCCAATGAGCAGTTCTTC
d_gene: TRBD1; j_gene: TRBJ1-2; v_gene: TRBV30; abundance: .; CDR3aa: CAWSVGVGQGFGYTF; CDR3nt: TGTGCCTGGAGTGTAGGGGTAGGACAGGGGTTTGGCTACACCTTC
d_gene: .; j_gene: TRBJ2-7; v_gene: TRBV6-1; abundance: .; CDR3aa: CASSEMAATRQYF; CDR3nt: TGTGCCAGCAGTGAAATGGCTGCTACGAGGCAGTACTTC
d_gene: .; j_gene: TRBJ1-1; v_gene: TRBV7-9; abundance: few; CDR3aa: CASSSRPGSTEAFF; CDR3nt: TGTGCCAGCAGCTCAAGGCCAGGGAGCACTGAAGCTTTCTTT
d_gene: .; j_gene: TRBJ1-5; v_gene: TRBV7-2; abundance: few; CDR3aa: CASSLGIMEPQHF; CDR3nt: TGTGCCAGCAGCTTAGGTATAATGGAGCCCCAGCATTTT
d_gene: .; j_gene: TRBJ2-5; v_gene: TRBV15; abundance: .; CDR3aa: CATSRDSGAGTQYF; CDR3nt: TGTGCCACCAGCAGAGATTCCGGGGCCGGGACCCAGTACTTC
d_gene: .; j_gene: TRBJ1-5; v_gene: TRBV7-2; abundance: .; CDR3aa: CASSRGGDQPQHF; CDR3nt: TGTGCCAGCAGCCGGGGGGGGGATCAGCCCCAGCATTTT
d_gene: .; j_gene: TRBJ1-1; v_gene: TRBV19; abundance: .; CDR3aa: CASSTQTNTEAFF; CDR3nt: TGTGCCAGTAGTACCCAGACGAACACTGAAGCTTTCTTT
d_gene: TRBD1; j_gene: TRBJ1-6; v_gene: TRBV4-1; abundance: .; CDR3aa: CASSHTSQGASDSPLHF; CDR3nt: TGCGCCAGCAGCCACACATCACAGGGGGCCAGCGATTCACCCCTCCACTTT
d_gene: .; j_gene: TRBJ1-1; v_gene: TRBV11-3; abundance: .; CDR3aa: CASSLEVEATGEAFF; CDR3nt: TGTGCCAGCAGCTTAGAAGTTGAGGCCACAGGAGAAGCTTTCTTT
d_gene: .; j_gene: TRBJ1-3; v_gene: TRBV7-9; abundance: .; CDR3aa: CASSPPRWREPGNTIYF; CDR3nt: TGTGCCAGCAGCCCACCCCGGTGGAGGGAACCGGGAAACACCATATATTTT
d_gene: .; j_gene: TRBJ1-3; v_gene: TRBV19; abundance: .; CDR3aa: CASTYRDTGNTIYF; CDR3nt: TGTGCCAGTACTTACAGGGATACTGGAAACACCATATATTTT
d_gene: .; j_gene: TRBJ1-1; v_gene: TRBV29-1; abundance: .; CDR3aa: CSVVGSRAAFF; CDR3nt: TGCAGCGTTGTAGGCTCGAGGGCGGCTTTCTTT
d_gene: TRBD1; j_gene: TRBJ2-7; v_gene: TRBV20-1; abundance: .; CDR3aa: CSAERTGVGSEQYF; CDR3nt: TGCAGTGCTGAAAGGACAGGGGTTGGTAGTGAGCAGTACTTC
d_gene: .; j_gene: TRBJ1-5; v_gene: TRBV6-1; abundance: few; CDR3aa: CASSERGQSNQPQHF; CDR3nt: TGTGCCAGCAGTGAACGTGGACAGAGCAATCAGCCCCAGCATTTT